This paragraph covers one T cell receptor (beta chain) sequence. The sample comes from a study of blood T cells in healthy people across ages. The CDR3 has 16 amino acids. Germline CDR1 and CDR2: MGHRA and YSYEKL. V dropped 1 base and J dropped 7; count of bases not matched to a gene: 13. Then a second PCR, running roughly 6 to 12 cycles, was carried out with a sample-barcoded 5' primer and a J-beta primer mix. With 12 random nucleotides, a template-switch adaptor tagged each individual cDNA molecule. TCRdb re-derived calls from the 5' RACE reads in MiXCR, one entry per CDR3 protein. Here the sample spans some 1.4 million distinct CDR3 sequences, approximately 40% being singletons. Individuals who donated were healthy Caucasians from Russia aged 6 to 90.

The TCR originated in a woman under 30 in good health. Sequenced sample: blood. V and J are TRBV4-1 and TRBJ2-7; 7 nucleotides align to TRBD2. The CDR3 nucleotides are TGCGCCAGCAGCCAAGGCGGAAGCGGGATCCACAATGAGCAGTACTTC. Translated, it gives CASSQGGSGIHNEQYF.